The following is a TCR beta chain sequence with its context. Its antigen remains unidentified. Libraries were prepared by immunoSEQ multiplex PCR; TCRdb keeps only in-frame clonotypes and omits some of them. Of around 85,000 clones listed, over 75% are singletons. No infections or other immune events were documented during collection. This entry comes from a study of identifying expanded T cells in peripheral blood. Whole-study results and caveats: Differentially abundant clones: around 1.2 between replicates, 15 to 17 at 2 to 3 weeks, 19 to 20 at four. Roughly two-week clone count variance significantly increased as total template count grew.

The length of the CDR3 is 12 residues. The germline gives CDR1 SQVTM, CDR2 ANQGSEA. V gave up 4 bases and J gave up 5 bases; unmatched junction bases: 3. The chain recombines TRBV29-1 with TRBJ2-5; TRBD1 matches at 8 bases. The clonotype was recovered from a person between 18 and 75 years old in good health. The sample taken for sequencing was blood. This CDR3 is CSVAGGGETQYF. As DNA, the CDR3 is TGCAGCGTTGCAGGGGGCGGGGAGACCCAGTACTTC.